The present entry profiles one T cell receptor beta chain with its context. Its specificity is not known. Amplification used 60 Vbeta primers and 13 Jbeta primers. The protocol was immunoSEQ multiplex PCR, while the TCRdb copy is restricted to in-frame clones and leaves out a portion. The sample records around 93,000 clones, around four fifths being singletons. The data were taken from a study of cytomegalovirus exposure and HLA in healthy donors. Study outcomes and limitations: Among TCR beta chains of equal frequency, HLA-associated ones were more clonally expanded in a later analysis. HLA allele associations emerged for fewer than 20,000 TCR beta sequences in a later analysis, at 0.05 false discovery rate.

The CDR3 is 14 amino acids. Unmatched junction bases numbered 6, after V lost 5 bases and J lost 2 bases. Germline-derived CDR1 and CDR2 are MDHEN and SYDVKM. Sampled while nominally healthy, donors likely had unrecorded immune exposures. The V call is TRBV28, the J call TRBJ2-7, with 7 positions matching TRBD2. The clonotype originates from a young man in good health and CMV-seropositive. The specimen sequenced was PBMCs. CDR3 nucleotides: TGTGCCAGCAGTGCTAGCGGTTCAACCTACGAGCAGTACTTC. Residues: CASSASGSTYEQYF.